This record looks at one T cell receptor (beta chain) sequence and its context. The CDR3 consists of 15 residues. Trimming pared 4 bases from V and 11 bases from J, leaving 18 bases between. Germline CDR1 LNHDA, CDR2 SQIVND (reference sequence). The sample belongs to a study of blood T cell repertoires in COVID-19. At the level of the study: The United States, Italy and Spain were the sources of the acute and convalescent COVID-19 samples. Nucleic acid was either cDNA or gDNA, and it came from T cells, B-cell-depleted T cells, or PBMCs.

Under the authors' procedure: Counts of nucleated cells, estimated from reference gene primer amplification, were obtained. Produced via immunoSEQ multiplex PCR; TCRdb's table is partial and in-frame only. V and J calls plus clone size are reproduced from that table; the DNA served to infer D and trimming. The table lists approximately 52,000 clones, roughly 80% of them singletons, with 10% to 15% in the top ten. The sequence came from a woman of 80 years or more with acute or convalescent COVID-19. The chain carries TRBV19 and TRBJ1-6; D perhaps matches TRBD1 (5 bases). Input material: peripheral blood. The chain's CDR3 is CASSTDGGLEAPLHF. The CDR3 DNA is TGTGCCAGTAGTACCGACGGGGGATTGGAGGCACCCCTCCACTTT.